The rows below give T cell receptor beta chains drawn from one sample of a study of blood T cell repertoires in COVID-19. Repertoires were generated with immunoSEQ multiplex PCR, while TCRdb's copy carries only in-frame clones and drops some. The sample lists 350,000 to 400,000 clones; about nine tenths were seen once. Sequenced: PBMCs or T cells enriched from blood (not recorded which). These TCRs come from a woman aged 25 to 45 who had recovered from COVID-19. Both conserved end residues are part of each CDR3. A D gene is named only where the DNA matches it firmly. Clone size appears in some rows only: once, few, many, or a class for an expanded clone.

clone_size j_call d_call v_call cdr3_aa cdr3_nt
. TRBJ1-5 . TRBV28 CASTRKGNQPQHF TGTGCCAGCACTAGAAAGGGCAATCAGCCCCAGCATTTT
. TRBJ1-2 . TRBV2 CASGGQLNYGYTF TGTGCCAGCGGAGGGCAGTTAAACTATGGCTACACCTTC
once TRBJ1-2 TRBD1 TRBV7-9 CASSLVLDRAAGYTF TGTGCCAGCAGCCTCGTCCTCGACAGGGCTGCTGGCTACACCTTC
. TRBJ2-7 TRBD1 TRBV2 CASNPGQGTYEQYF TGTGCCAGCAATCCGGGACAGGGAACCTACGAGCAGTACTTC
. TRBJ1-1 TRBD1 TRBV2 CASRGTGGMVRGTEAFF TGTGCCAGCAGGGGGACAGGGGGTATGGTAAGGGGCACTGAAGCTTTCTTT
. TRBJ1-2 . TRBV11-2 CASSLGFRVGYTF TGTGCCAGCAGCTTAGGCTTCAGGGTCGGCTACACCTTC
once TRBJ2-5 TRBD1 TRBV5-1 CASSTGTGIGETQYF TGCGCCAGCAGCACGGGGACAGGGATCGGTGAGACCCAGTACTTC
. TRBJ2-1 TRBD2 TRBV4-3 CASSQVASGGYNEQFF TGCGCCAGCAGCCAAGTTGCTAGCGGGGGCTACAATGAGCAGTTCTTC
. TRBJ2-6 . TRBV5-1 CASSPAAGANVLTF TGCGCCAGCAGCCCGGCGGCTGGGGCCAACGTCCTGACTTTC
. TRBJ2-7 TRBD1 TRBV5-1 CASSLGSRGQGVYEQYF TGCGCCAGCAGCTTGGGTAGTAGGGGACAGGGAGTCTACGAGCAGTACTTC
. TRBJ2-7 . TRBV7-8 CASSPVASEQYF TGTGCCAGCAGCCCGGTCGCTAGCGAGCAGTACTTC
. TRBJ2-2 . TRBV6-2/TRBV6-3 CASSAFRGTGELFF TGTGCCAGCAGTGCGTTCAGAGGAACCGGGGAGCTGTTTTTT
. TRBJ1-1 . TRBV7-3 CASSLNPTGFTEAFF TGTGCCAGCAGCTTAAACCCAACAGGGTTCACTGAAGCTTTCTTT
. TRBJ2-2 . TRBV12-2 CASPKVFRQDHTGELFF TGTGCAAGTCCCAAAGTCTTTCGACAGGACCACACCGGGGAGCTGTTTTTT
. TRBJ1-4 TRBD1 TRBV5-4 CASSAGQVIEKLFF TGTGCCAGCAGCGCCGGACAGGTTATAGAAAAACTGTTTTTT
. TRBJ2-1 TRBD2 TRBV11-2 CASRREGPDEQFF TGTGCCAGCAGGCGGGAGGGCCCTGATGAGCAGTTCTTC
. TRBJ2-7 . TRBV7-2 CASSQTDYEQYF TGTGCCAGCAGCCAGACAGACTACGAGCAGTACTTC
. TRBJ2-1 TRBD1 TRBV18 CATAQGKKTNEQFF TGTGCCACCGCACAGGGGAAGAAGACCAATGAGCAGTTCTTC
. TRBJ2-1 . TRBV11-3 CASSLTPGWSEQFF TGTGCCAGCAGCTTGACCCCGGGGTGGAGTGAGCAGTTCTTC
. TRBJ2-5 TRBD2 TRBV6-2/TRBV6-3 CASSYWVAGGRETQYF TGTGCCAGCAGTTACTGGGTAGCGGGGGGTCGCGAGACCCAGTACTTC
. TRBJ2-1 . TRBV3-1/TRBV3-2 CASSTTGTYNEQFF TGTGCCAGCAGCACGACCGGGACATACAATGAGCAGTTCTTC
. TRBJ1-4 . TRBV29-1 CSQPGQGREKLFF TGCAGCCAACCCGGCCAGGGCCGAGAAAAACTGTTTTTT
once TRBJ1-4 . TRBV21-1 CASSSGQGAYEKLFF TGTGCCAGCAGCAGTGGACAGGGGGCCTATGAAAAACTGTTTTTT
. TRBJ2-3 TRBD2 TRBV4-3 CASSQGGGAGGDTQYF TGCGCCAGCAGCCAAGGTGGGGGGGCGGGAGGAGATACGCAGTATTTT
. TRBJ1-2 . TRBV7-8 CASSLAGANYGYTF TGTGCCAGCAGCTTGGCAGGGGCTAACTATGGCTACACCTTC
. TRBJ1-2 TRBD1 TRBV3-1/TRBV3-2 CASEPRGQGHGYTF TGTGCCAGTGAACCTCGAGGACAGGGACATGGCTACACCTTC
few TRBJ2-7 TRBD2 TRBV19 CASKEREGSSYEQYF TGTGCCAGTAAGGAGCGGGAGGGCAGCTCCTACGAGCAGTACTTC
few TRBJ2-7 . TRBV23-1 CASSQRVHEQYF TGCGCCAGCAGTCAGAGGGTTCACGAGCAGTACTTC
. TRBJ1-1 TRBD1 TRBV19 CASSGFTGGLTEAFF TGTGCCAGTAGCGGATTTACAGGGGGCCTCACTGAAGCTTTCTTT
. TRBJ1-5 . TRBV6-5 CASSYPNRRTDQPQHF TGTGCCAGCAGTTACCCGAACCGACGGACAGATCAGCCCCAGCATTTT
. TRBJ2-2 TRBD2 TRBV6-5 CASSGLAGGDGELFF TGTGCCAGCAGCGGACTAGCGGGAGGGGACGGGGAGCTGTTTTTT
once TRBJ2-1 . TRBV12-5 CASGSSSAEQFF TGTGCTAGTGGTTCATCTAGCGCTGAGCAGTTCTTC
. TRBJ1-2 TRBD1 TRBV6-5 CASSPGGGYGYTF TGTGCCAGCAGCCCAGGGGGCGGCTATGGCTACACCTTC
. TRBJ2-2 . TRBV29-1 CSVVVSPTNTGELFF TGCAGCGTTGTGGTCTCACCTACGAACACCGGGGAGCTGTTTTTT
. TRBJ1-1 . TRBV4-3 CASSQDMNTEAFF TGCGCCAGCAGCCAAGACATGAACACTGAAGCTTTCTTT
. TRBJ1-1 TRBD1 TRBV6-4 CASSDSTGATEAFF TGTGCCAGCAGTGATTCGACAGGGGCCACTGAAGCTTTCTTT
. TRBJ2-7 TRBD1 TRBV24-1 CATSDPPGTGVYEQYF TGTGCCACCAGTGACCCCCCCGGGACAGGGGTCTACGAGCAGTACTTC
few TRBJ1-1 . TRBV25-1 CATRGLSEAFF TGTGCCACCCGAGGGCTGTCTGAAGCTTTCTTT
once TRBJ2-1 . TRBV4-1 CASSHSTGLVSYNEQFF TGCGCCAGCAGCCACAGTACAGGGTTAGTGTCCTACAATGAGCAGTTCTTC
. TRBJ1-1 . TRBV12-3/TRBV12-4 CASSLSGGPAFF TGTGCCAGCAGTTTATCGGGGGGGCCCGCTTTCTTT
. TRBJ1-6 . TRBV6-5 CASRDQENSPLHF TGTGCCAGCAGAGATCAGGAAAATTCACCCCTCCACTTT
once TRBJ2-7 TRBD2 TRBV25-1 CASSEGLAGDYEQYF TGTGCCAGCAGTGAAGGGCTAGCGGGGGACTACGAGCAGTACTTC